What follows is one T cell receptor (beta chain) and its context. Which antigen it targets is not known. Nothing much larger sits one base from this clone, and base qualities are not available. These data originate in a study of human T cells and chemical hapten exposure (dated by TCRdb to the early 2020s). Background for the entire study: For sensitization, 2% DPC in acetone was applied to a 2 cm by 2 cm area of upper inner arm skin. Patients additionally received weekly therapeutic DPC doses to the scalp throughout the approximately 25-week study period. Patch testing was performed on the upper back with Finn chambers containing 0.01% DPC, and the patch tests were scored after 6 days according to International Contact Dermatitis Research Group standards. Patient blood was sampled pre-sensitization (week 0) and at 2, 6 and about 24 weeks after DPC sensitization. Blood for TCR sequencing was provided by twenty-nine alopecia patients at one to four time points (pre-sensitization, 2, 6 and 24 weeks). Alopecia areata with under or over 50% scalp involvement, alopecia totalis and alopecia universalis were represented in the patient cohort, which was mostly female. The libraries were sequenced as a pool, and the TCR yield per sample differed mostly because of small variations in library volumes within the pool. Peripheral blood TCR repertoire changes were tracked in vivo in alopecia patients during primary and secondary sensitization to the hapten diphenylcyclopropenone (DPC).

Deletion took 3 bases off V and 4 bases off J, with a span of 16 bases between the germline ends. Counted from cysteine to phenylalanine, this CDR3 has 15 amino acids. Solely the CDR3 DNA is kept, with 45 bases framed from the first base. Study-wide conclusions, independent of this receptor: After repeated subsampling, the strength of the expansion versus patch-test correlation and the threshold at which it became significant changed. A positive correlation was found between the number of PT1 expanded TCRs and patch test score, with significance reached at thresholds 8, 16 and 32 but not 4. No change with DPC sensitization was found in the number of TCRs above 1 in 1000 frequency, and no evidence of global repertoire structure alterations was found. Because all patients had alopecia, a presumed autoimmune disease, the immune response of the patients might differ from that of healthy individuals. Significantly more large CDR3 similarity clusters were formed by expanded TCRs than by pre-sensitization or healthy control sets, consistent with antigen-driven responses.

What the time point label conveys for this sample: patch test 1, 2 weeks after DPC sensitization. Taken with the paper, the label for treatment or condition translates to: therapeutic diphenylcyclopropenone sensitization with weekly scalp DPC. At every patch-test visit, the blood draw took place before the patch test was put on. To be eligible, patients had to be aged 18 to 70, diagnosed with alopecia and judged suitable for DPC therapy, while pregnant patients were excluded. Total RNA was extracted from unfractionated whole blood that had been collected in Tempus Blood RNA tubes. To prepare the library, RACE was applied. Sequenced on a NextSeq 500. Library preparation attached unique molecular identifiers to individual cDNA molecules for quantitative, reproducible TCR counting. For every blood RNA sample, sequencing covered both the TCR alpha and TCR beta chains. Regarding the original processing steps: The median number of TCRs per sample was some 100,000, ranging from 23,224 to 690,600. V, J and CDR3 annotation of the TCR reads was carried out using the Decombinator software suite. Every sample was subsampled to the same number of TCRs (28,000) for the PS versus PT1 abundance plots. TCRs were defined as expanded if absent before sensitization and observed at least eight times at the 2-week time point. The public reads were reanalyzed by TCRdb: fastp trimming at Q25, MiXCR alignment, in-frame beta chains only. Rows matching on CDR3 protein sequence are summarized as one entry with the most common DNA and genes. It is TCRdb's table, rather than the study itself, that gives the V and J calls and clone size. The sample data list 85,000 to 100,000 distinct CDR3 sequences, and 9.5% to 15% of these were observed just once. In total, the top ten clones hold approximately 2.1% of the sample.

Sequenced here: whole blood, sampled in connection with sensitization to the hapten diphenylcyclopropenone (DPC). The sequence is built from TRBV12-3 or TRBV12-4 and TRBJ2-7; the D region possibly corresponds to TRBD1 (6 bases align). The source of this sequence is a woman in her 40s with alopecia areata. Some clones in this sample may be carry-over from other donors' samples. The nucleotide sequence reads as follows: TGTGCCAGCAGTTTCAACCCACAGGGTTCGTACGAGCAGTACTTC. This gives the protein CASSFNPQGSYEQYF.